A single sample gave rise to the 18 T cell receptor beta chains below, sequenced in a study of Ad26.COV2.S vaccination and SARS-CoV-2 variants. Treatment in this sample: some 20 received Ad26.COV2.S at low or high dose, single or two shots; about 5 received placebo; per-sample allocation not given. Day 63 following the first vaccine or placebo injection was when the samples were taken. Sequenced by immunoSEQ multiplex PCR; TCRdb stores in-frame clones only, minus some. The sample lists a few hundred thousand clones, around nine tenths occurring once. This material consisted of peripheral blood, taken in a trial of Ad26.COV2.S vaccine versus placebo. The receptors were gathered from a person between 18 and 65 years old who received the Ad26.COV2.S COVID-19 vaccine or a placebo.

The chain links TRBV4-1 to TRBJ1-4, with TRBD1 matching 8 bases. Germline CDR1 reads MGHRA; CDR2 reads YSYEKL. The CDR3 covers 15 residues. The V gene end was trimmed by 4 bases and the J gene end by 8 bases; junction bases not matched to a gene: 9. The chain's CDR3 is CASSPSDRDEEKLFF. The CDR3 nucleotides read TGCGCCAGCAGCCCCTCGGACAGGGATGAGGAAAAACTGTTTTTT.

The CDR3 DNA sequence: TGTGCCAGCAGTTACACACGGGTTAACACTGAAGCTTTCTTT. As protein: CASSYTRVNTEAFF. The chain has TRBV6-5 and TRBJ1-1, with D unclear. Per germline, CDR1 MNHEY and CDR2 SVGAGI. CDR3 length: 14 amino acids. Trimming left V 2 bases short and J 2 bases short, with 9 bases between.

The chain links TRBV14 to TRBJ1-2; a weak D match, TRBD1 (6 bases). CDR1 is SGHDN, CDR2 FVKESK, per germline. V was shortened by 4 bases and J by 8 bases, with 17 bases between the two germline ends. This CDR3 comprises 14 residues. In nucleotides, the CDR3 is TGTGCCAGCAGCCCCTACGGACAGCGCTTGGGCTACACCTTC. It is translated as CASSPYGQRLGYTF.

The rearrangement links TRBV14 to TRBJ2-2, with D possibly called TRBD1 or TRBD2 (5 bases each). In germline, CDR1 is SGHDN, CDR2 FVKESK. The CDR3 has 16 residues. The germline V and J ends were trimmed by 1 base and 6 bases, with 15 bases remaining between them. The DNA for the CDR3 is TGTGCCAGCAGCCAAGTCCCCCGGTGGGGGTCCGGGGAGCTGTTTTTT. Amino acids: CASSQVPRWGSGELFF.

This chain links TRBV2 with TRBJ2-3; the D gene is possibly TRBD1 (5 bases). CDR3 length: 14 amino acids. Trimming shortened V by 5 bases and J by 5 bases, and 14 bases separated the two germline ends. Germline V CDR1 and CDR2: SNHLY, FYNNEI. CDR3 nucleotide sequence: TGTGCCAGCAGTATGGGCAGGGTGAAAGATACGCAGTATTTT. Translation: CASSMGRVKDTQYF.

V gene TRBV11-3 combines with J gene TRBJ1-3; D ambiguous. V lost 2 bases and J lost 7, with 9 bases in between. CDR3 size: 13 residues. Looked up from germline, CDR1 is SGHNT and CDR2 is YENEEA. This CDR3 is CASSLLGSNTIYF. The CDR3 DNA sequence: TGTGCCAGCAGCTTACTCGGAAGTAACACCATATATTTT.

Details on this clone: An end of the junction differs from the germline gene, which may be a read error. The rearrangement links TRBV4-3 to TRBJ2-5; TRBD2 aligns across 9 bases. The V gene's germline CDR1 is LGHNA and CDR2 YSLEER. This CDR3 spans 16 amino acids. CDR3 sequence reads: CASCQAAGGLQETQYF. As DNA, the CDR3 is TGCGCCAGCTGCCAAGCTGCGGGGGGGCTTCAAGAGACCCAGTACTTC.

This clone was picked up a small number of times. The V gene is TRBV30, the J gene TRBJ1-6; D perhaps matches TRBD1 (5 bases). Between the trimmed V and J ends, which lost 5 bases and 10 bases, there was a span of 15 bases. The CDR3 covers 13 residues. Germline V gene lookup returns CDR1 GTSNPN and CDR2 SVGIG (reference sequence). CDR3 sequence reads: CAWEGYKGSPLHF. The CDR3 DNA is TGTGCCTGGGAGGGATATAAGGGGTCACCCCTCCACTTT. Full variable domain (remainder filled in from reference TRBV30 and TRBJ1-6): SQTIHQWPATLVQPVGSPLSLECTVEGTSNPNLYWYRQAAGRGLQLLFYSVGIGQISSEVPQNLSASRPQDRQFILSSKKLLLSDSGFYLCAWEGYKGSPLHFGNGTRLTVT.

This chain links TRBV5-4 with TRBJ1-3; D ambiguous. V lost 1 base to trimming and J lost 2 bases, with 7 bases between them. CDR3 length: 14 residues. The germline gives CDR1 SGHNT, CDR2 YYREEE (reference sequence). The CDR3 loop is CASSLYGPGNTIYF. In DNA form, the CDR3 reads TGTGCCAGCAGCTTGTACGGCCCTGGAAACACCATATATTTT.

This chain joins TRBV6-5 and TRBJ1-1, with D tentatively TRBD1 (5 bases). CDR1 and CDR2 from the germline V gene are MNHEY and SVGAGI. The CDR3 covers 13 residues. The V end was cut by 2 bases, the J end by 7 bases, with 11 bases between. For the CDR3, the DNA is TGTGCCAGCAGTTACGAGGGGACTCTTGAAGCTTTCTTT. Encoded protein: CASSYEGTLEAFF.

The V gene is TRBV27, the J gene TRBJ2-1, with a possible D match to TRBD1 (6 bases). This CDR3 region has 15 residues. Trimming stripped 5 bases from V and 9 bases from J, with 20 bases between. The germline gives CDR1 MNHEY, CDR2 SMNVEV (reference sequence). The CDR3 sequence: CASSVVLTGPGEQFF. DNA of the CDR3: TGTGCCAGCAGTGTCGTCCTGACAGGCCCAGGTGAGCAGTTCTTC.

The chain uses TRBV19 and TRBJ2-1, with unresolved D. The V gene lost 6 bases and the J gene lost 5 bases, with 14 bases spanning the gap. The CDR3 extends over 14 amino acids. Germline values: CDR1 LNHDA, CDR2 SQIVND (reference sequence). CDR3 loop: CASSPHWGNNEQFF. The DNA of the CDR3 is TGTGCCAGTAGCCCTCACTGGGGTAACAATGAGCAGTTCTTC. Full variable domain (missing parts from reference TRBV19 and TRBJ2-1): DGGITQSPKYLFRKEGQNVTLSCEQNLNHDAMYWYRQDPGQGLRLIYYSQIVNDFQKGDIAEGYSVSREKKESFPLTVTSAQKNPTAFYLCASSPHWGNNEQFFGPGTRLTVL.

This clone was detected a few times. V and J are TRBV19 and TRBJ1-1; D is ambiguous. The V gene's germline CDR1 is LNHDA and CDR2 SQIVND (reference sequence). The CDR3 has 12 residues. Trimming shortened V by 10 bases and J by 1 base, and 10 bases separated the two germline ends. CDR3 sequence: CATSKWNTEAFF. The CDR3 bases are TGTGCCACCTCCAAATGGAACACTGAAGCTTTCTTT.

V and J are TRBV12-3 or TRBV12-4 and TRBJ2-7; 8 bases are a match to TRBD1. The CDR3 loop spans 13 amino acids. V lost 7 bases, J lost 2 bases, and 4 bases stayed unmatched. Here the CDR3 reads CASTRTGTYEQYV. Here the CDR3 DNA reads TGTGCCAGCACCCGGACAGGGACCTACGAGCAGTACGTC.

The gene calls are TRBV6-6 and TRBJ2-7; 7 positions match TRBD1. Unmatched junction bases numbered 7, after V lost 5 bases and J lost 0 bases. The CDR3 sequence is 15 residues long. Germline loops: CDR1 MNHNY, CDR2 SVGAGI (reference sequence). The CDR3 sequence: CASSNLRDSSYEQYF. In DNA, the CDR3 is TGTGCCAGCAGTAACCTACGGGACAGCTCCTACGAGCAGTACTTC.

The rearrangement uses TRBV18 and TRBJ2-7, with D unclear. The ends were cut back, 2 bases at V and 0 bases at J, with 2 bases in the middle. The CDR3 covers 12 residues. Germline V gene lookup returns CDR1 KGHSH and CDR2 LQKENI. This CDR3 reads CASSPNSYEQYV. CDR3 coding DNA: TGTGCCAGCTCACCAAACTCCTACGAGCAGTACGTC.

CDR3 region: CASRIQPSGLNGYTF. The CDR3 DNA follows: TGCGCCAGCAGAATTCAGCCGTCTGGTTTGAATGGCTACACCTTC. This chain links TRBV5-1 with TRBJ1-2; the D is unclear. The CDR3 has 15 amino acids. Germline V gene lookup returns CDR1 SGHRS and CDR2 YFSETQ. Trimming took off 5 bases at V and 6 bases at J, with 20 bases between the two ends.

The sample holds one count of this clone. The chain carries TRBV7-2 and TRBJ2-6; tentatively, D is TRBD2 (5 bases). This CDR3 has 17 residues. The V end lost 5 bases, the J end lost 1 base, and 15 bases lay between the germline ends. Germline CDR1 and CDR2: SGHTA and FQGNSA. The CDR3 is CASSPSRGLSGANVLTF. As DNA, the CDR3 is TGTGCCAGCAGCCCTAGTAGAGGACTTTCTGGGGCCAACGTCCTGACTTTC. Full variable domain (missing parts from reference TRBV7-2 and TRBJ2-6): GAGVSQSPSNKVTEKGKDVELRCDPISGHTALYWYRQSLGQGLEFLIYFQGNSAPDKSGLPSDRFSAERTGGSVSTLTIQRTQQEDSAVYLCASSPSRGLSGANVLTFGAGSRLTVL.